The 32 T cell receptor beta chains below were found in one sample sequenced in a study of T cells in Graves' hyperthyroidism and ophthalmopathy. Authors of the study amplified TCR beta CDR3 regions from RNA transcripts. RT-PCR in the first round (using the HTBI primer set) targeted the TCR CDR3. TCRdb reprocessed the multiplex PCR reads via MiXCR and lists one record per CDR3 protein. The repertoire consists of 650,000 to 850,000 distinct CDR3 sequences, with 18% occurring once and the leading ten covering 15% to 20%. Sample: blood. These TCRs come from a woman between 50 and 59 years old with Graves' hyperthyroidism that later progressed to Graves' ophthalmopathy.

This clonotype was observed a few times. The rearrangement links TRBV11-1 to TRBJ2-4, with 7 positions matching TRBD2. Germline V lookup: CDR1 SGHAT, CDR2 FQDESV (reference sequence). The CDR3 has 18 residues. V lost 2 bases and J lost 0; bases outside the gene matches: 10. The CDR3 here is CASSLPVGGDLAKNIQYF. CDR3 in DNA: TGTGCCAGCAGCTTACCGGTGGGGGGGGACCTAGCCAAAAACATTCAGTACTTC.

The V and J genes are TRBV20-1 and TRBJ1-2; weak D call: TRBD1 (6 bases). Germline V CDR1 and CDR2: DFQATT, SNEGSKA (reference sequence). V shed 0 bases and J shed 4 bases, with 15 bases lying between them. The CDR3 extends over 15 amino acids. CDR3 region: CSAREPTGASYGYTF. In nucleotides, the CDR3 is TGCAGTGCTAGAGAACCGACAGGAGCCTCCTATGGCTACACCTTC.

J is TRBJ2-3 and V is TRBV11-2; TRBD2 is a possible D gene (5 bases). The V gene lost 5 bases and the J gene lost 6 bases, with 18 bases spanning the gap. There are 15 residues in the CDR3. Per germline, CDR1 SGHAT and CDR2 FQNNGV. For the CDR3, the DNA is TGTGCCAGCAGCCCCCTTGGCCGGAGAGGGGATACGCAGTATTTT. Encoded protein: CASSPLGRRGDTQYF.

The V call is TRBV10-3, the J call TRBJ1-2; 7 positions agree with TRBD1. After removal of 10 bases from V and 2 bases from J, the junction contained 10 bases not matched to a gene. This CDR3 region has 14 residues. Germline CDR1 reads ENHRY; CDR2 reads SYGVKD. The CDR3 nucleotides read TGTGCCAACAGACAGGGAGGCCAGAACTATGGCTACACCTTC. Its translation: CANRQGGQNYGYTF.

This chain connects TRBV7-8 to TRBJ1-2; tentative D call: TRBD1 (6 bases). Germline V gene sequence: CDR1 SGHVS, CDR2 FQNEAQ. V lost 5 bases, J lost 7 bases, and 17 bases lay in between. CDR3 length: 14 residues. CDR3: CASSRQAVGCGYTF. For the CDR3, the DNA is TGTGCCAGCAGCCGACAGGCCGTGGGCTGTGGCTACACCTTC. Drawing the rest from reference TRBV7-8 and TRBJ1-2, the complete variable domain is GAGVSQSPRYKVAKRGQDVALRCDPISGHVSLFWYQQALGQGPEFLTYFQNEAQLDKSGLPSDRFFAERPEGSVSTLKIQRTQQEDSAVYLCASSRQAVGCGYTFGSGTRLTVV.

This clonotype was found once. A junction end diverges from the germline sequence, so it may reflect a read error. This sequence joins TRBV27 and TRBJ1-6; 7 bases fit TRBD1. The CDR3 contains 15 residues. Germline CDR1 reads MNHEY; CDR2 reads SMNVEV (reference sequence). CDR3 protein: CASSSGTVWNSPPHF. CDR3 DNA: TGTGCCAGCAGTTCAGGGACAGTATGGAATTCACCCCCCCACTTT.

The chain carries TRBV20-1 and TRBJ1-2, with D unclear. Trimming took off 0 bases at V and 5 bases at J, with 13 bases between the two ends. The CDR3 totals 14 residues. Germline assignment: CDR1 DFQATT and CDR2 SNEGSKA (reference sequence). The CDR3 spells CSAREHLGFYGYTF. The CDR3 nucleotides are TGCAGTGCTAGAGAGCACCTAGGGTTTTATGGCTACACCTTC.

This clonotype was counted many times. The chain employs TRBV30 and TRBJ2-7, with TRBD1 matching 8 bases. The CDR3 runs 14 residues. From germline, CDR1 is GTSNPN and CDR2 SVGIG (reference sequence). V was pared by 0 bases and J by 5 bases, with 6 bases of the junction left unmatched. This CDR3 is CAWSVDRGIDEQYF. CDR3 in DNA: TGTGCCTGGAGTGTAGACAGGGGAATTGACGAGCAGTACTTC. The entire variable domain, with the rest obtained from reference TRBV30 and TRBJ2-7, is as follows: SQTIHQWPATLVQPVGSPLSLECTVEGTSNPNLYWYRQAAGRGLQLLFYSVGIGQISSEVPQNLSASRPQDRQFILSSKKLLLSDSGFYLCAWSVDRGIDEQYFGPGTRLTVT.

This clonotype turned up a few times. The gene calls are TRBV20-1 and TRBJ2-2, with D possibly TRBD2 on 5 matching bases. CDR3 size: 16 residues. CDR1 is DFQATT and CDR2 is SNEGSKA in the germline V gene (reference sequence). The ends were cut back, 3 bases at V and 0 bases at J, with 14 bases in the middle. The DNA for the CDR3 is TGCAGTGCTAGTGAAGAGGGCCTCACGAACACCGGGGAGCTGTTTTTT. Translation gives CSASEEGLTNTGELFF.

This clonotype appeared a few times. The chain links TRBV5-6 to TRBJ1-5; 7 bases fit TRBD1. Trimming at V came to 3 bases and at J to 3 bases, leaving 6 bases not matched to a gene. This CDR3 contains 15 residues. Germline V gene lookup returns CDR1 SGHDT and CDR2 YYEEEE. The chain's CDR3 is CASSWGQSTNQPQHF. CDR3 bases: TGTGCCAGCAGCTGGGGACAGAGCACCAATCAGCCCCAGCATTTT.

This clonotype was seen at least ten times. This CDR3 is CASSQSRVSEQFF. Written as DNA, the CDR3 is TGTGCCAGCAGCCAAAGCAGGGTGTCCGAGCAGTTCTTC. The chain joins TRBV3-1 to TRBJ2-1; a weak D match, TRBD1 (5 bases). Germline assignment: CDR1 LGHDT and CDR2 YNNKEL (reference sequence). The CDR3 extends over 13 amino acids. Trimming pared 2 bases from V and 10 bases from J, leaving 12 bases between.

The V gene is TRBV7-9, the J gene TRBJ1-2; D possibly corresponds to TRBD1 (5 bases). With 2 bases removed from V and 0 bases from J, the gap between germline ends came to 13 bases. Germline lookup yields CDR1 SEHNR and CDR2 FQNEAQ (reference sequence). CDR3 length: 16 residues. The CDR3 spells CASSLSGIGPNYGYTF. CDR3 in DNA: TGTGCCAGCAGCTTATCAGGGATCGGGCCTAACTATGGCTACACCTTC.

This clonotype was observed at least ten times. The chain joins TRBV3-1 to TRBJ2-3, with D hard to call. With 4 bases removed from V and 3 bases from J, the gap between germline ends came to 14 bases. CDR3 length: 15 residues. The V gene's germline CDR1 is LGHDT and CDR2 YNNKEL (reference sequence). The CDR3: CASSREALVTDTQYF. In nucleotides, the CDR3 is TGTGCCAGCAGCCGAGAGGCCTTGGTTACAGATACGCAGTATTTT.

This chain links TRBV6-1 with TRBJ1-4; D ambiguous. V was shortened by 7 bases and J by 0 bases, with 12 bases between the two germline ends. From germline, CDR1 is MNHNS and CDR2 SASEGT. The CDR3 has 15 residues. CDR3 residues: CASNGVDSTNEKLFF. CDR3 nucleotide sequence: TGTGCCAGCAACGGCGTGGACTCAACTAATGAAAAACTGTTTTTT.

This clonotype was seen a few times. V and J are TRBV20-1 and TRBJ1-2; 7 bases are a match to TRBD1. With V trimmed by 6 bases and J by 5 bases, 9 bases remained unmatched. The CDR3 is 13 amino acids. Germline CDR1 DFQATT, CDR2 SNEGSKA (reference sequence). As DNA, the CDR3 is TGCAGTGCCAAAGGGACAGTCCCTTATGGCTACACCTTC. It yields the protein CSAKGTVPYGYTF.

V usage is TRBV7-3 and J usage is TRBJ1-1; no firm D call. The V end was cut by 10 bases, the J end by 1 base, with 13 bases between. The CDR3 contains 13 residues. The germline V gene has CDR1 SGHTA and CDR2 FQGTGA. CDR3 sequence reads: CATTRAGNTEAFF. DNA for the CDR3: TGTGCCACAACGAGGGCGGGGAACACTGAAGCTTTCTTT.

This clonotype was seen ten or more times. The chain joins TRBV6-1 to TRBJ1-2, with TRBD1 as a possible D gene (5 bases). Trimming removed 2 bases at V and 5 bases at J, with 12 bases between. There are 14 residues in the CDR3. Germline V gene data show CDR1 as MNHNS and CDR2 as SASEGT. Written as DNA, the CDR3 is TGTGCCAGCAGTGAACGGAGGGGTCCATATGGCTACACCTTC. Translated: CASSERRGPYGYTF.

The V gene is TRBV2, the J gene TRBJ2-6; 7 bases align to TRBD1. The junction had 4 bases not matched to a gene; V was cut back by 5 bases and J by 0 bases. This CDR3 is built from 16 residues. Per the germline V gene, CDR1 is SNHLY and CDR2 is FYNNEI. The CDR3 coding sequence is TGTGCCAGCAGTTGGACAGGCGGCTCTGGGGCCAACGTCCTGACTTTC. Amino acids: CASSWTGGSGANVLTF.

This clonotype turned up a few times. This chain links TRBV5-1 with TRBJ1-5; D may be TRBD1 (5 bases). V dropped 4 bases and J dropped 3 bases, with 11 bases sitting between them. Looked up from germline, CDR1 is SGHRS and CDR2 is YFSETQ. This CDR3 has 14 residues. The CDR3 sequence: CASSGDGLNQPQHF. CDR3 nucleotides: TGCGCCAGCAGCGGGGACGGCCTCAATCAGCCCCAGCATTTT.

V usage is TRBV7-2 and J usage is TRBJ2-2; 12 bases line up with TRBD2. Germline values: CDR1 SGHTA, CDR2 FQGNSA. This CDR3 spans 15 amino acids. The trim removed 5 bases at V and 6 bases at J, leaving 4 bases unmatched. The CDR3: CASSALAGGPGELFF. CDR3 bases: TGTGCCAGCAGCGCGCTAGCGGGGGGGCCCGGGGAGCTGTTTTTT.

This clonotype was recorded many times. The gene calls are TRBV9 and TRBJ1-5; 7 bases match TRBD1. Trimming at V came to 3 bases and at J to 5 bases, leaving 2 bases not matched to a gene. The length of the CDR3 is 13 residues. CDR1 is SGDLS, CDR2 YYNGEE, per germline. CDR3 nucleotide sequence: TGTGCCAGCAGCGGAGGGGGCTATCAGCCCCAGCATTTT. This encodes CASSGGGYQPQHF. The whole variable domain, remainder taken from reference TRBV9 and TRBJ1-5, is DSGVTQTPKHLITATGQRVTLRCSPRSGDLSVYWYQQSLDQGLQFLIQYYNGEERAKGNILERFSAQQFPDLHSELNLSSLELGDSALYFCASSGGGYQPQHFGDGTRLSIL.

This clonotype was observed a few times. It may be a read error: a sequence one base away is much more abundant. V usage is TRBV6-1 and J usage is TRBJ1-1; no reliable D call. CDR1 and CDR2 (germline): MNHNS, SASEGT. The V end lost 7 bases, the J end lost 2 bases, and 14 bases lay between the germline ends. CDR3 length equals 14 residues. The CDR3 nucleotides are TGTGCCAGCAACCCCCGAGGGAGTAACACTGAAGCTTTCTTT. It specifies CASNPRGSNTEAFF.

On this clonotype itself: A much larger clone differs by one base, so this may be a read error. V and J are TRBV3-1 and TRBJ1-6, with 9 nucleotides matching TRBD1. V lost 10 bases and J lost 10; bases outside the gene matches: 8. The CDR3 is made up of 13 amino acids. CDR1 is LGHDT, CDR2 YNNKEL, per germline (reference sequence). CDR3 DNA: TGTGCCATCAGGGGGACAGGGCCCTCACCCCTCCACTTT. Its protein product is CAIRGTGPSPLHF.

This clonotype was counted a few times. The J gene is TRBJ1-4, the V gene TRBV12-3 or TRBV12-4, with D uncertain. The CDR3 extends over 16 amino acids. Trimming left V 0 bases short and J 4 bases short, with 12 bases between. The CDR3 DNA is TGTGCCAGCAGTTTAGCGCGCTTAGGATTTAATGAAAAACTGTTTTTT. Translating it yields CASSLARLGFNEKLFF.

This chain connects TRBV11-2 to TRBJ1-6, with TRBD1 identical over 8 bases. Germline CDR1 SGHAT, CDR2 FQNNGV. The CDR3 loop spans 14 amino acids. Germline trimming cut 6 bases from V and 7 bases from J; bases unmatched to any gene: 5. The CDR3 coding sequence is TGTGCCAGCAGTTTTACAGGGGGAAATTCACCCCTCCACTTT. Translating it yields CASSFTGGNSPLHF.

There are many counts of this clonotype. The chain uses TRBV5-8 and TRBJ2-2; 10 bases align to TRBD1. The V and J ends lost 2 bases and 6 bases, in that order; junction bases with no gene match: 1. There are 14 residues in the CDR3. Germline V gene sequence: CDR1 SGHTS, CDR2 YDEGEE. The DNA for the CDR3 is TGTGCCAGCAGCTTAGGACAGGGGGCCGGGGAGCTGTTTTTT. This codes for CASSLGQGAGELFF.

The table lists this clonotype with a few counts. The gene calls are TRBV7-3 and TRBJ2-7; 7 positions match TRBD2. J lost 6 bases, V lost 0 bases, and 5 bases had no gene match. The germline V gene has CDR1 SGHTA and CDR2 FQGTGA. This CDR3 is built from 14 residues. The DNA for the CDR3 is TGTGCCAGCAGCTTAACGGGAGGGCTCCTCGAGCAGTACTTC. Translated: CASSLTGGLLEQYF.

The genes are TRBV6-2 or TRBV6-3 and TRBJ1-1, with no clear D. Trimming left V 7 bases short and J 1 base short, with 10 bases between. Germline V gene lookup returns CDR1 MNHEY and CDR2 SVGEGT. The CDR3 runs to 13 residues. The CDR3 DNA follows: TGTGCCAGCATCGTTCGTTGGAACACTGAAGCTTTCTTT. The encoded protein is CASIVRWNTEAFF.

V and J are TRBV10-3 and TRBJ2-2, with D possibly TRBD2 on 7 matching bases. The CDR3 consists of 14 residues. Between the trimmed V and J ends, which lost 8 bases and 2 bases, there was a span of 12 bases. From germline, CDR1 is ENHRY and CDR2 SYGVKD. The CDR3 reads CAIAGARNTGELFF. Written as DNA, the CDR3 is TGTGCCATCGCGGGGGCGCGAAACACCGGGGAGCTGTTTTTT.

The J gene is TRBJ2-1, the V gene TRBV6-2 or TRBV6-3; weak D call: TRBD1 (5 bases). V lost 5 bases to trimming and J lost 8 bases, with 16 bases between them. The CDR3 loop spans 14 amino acids. Germline V CDR1 and CDR2: MNHEY, SVGEGT. CDR3 bases: TGTGCCAGCAGTGTTCAGGGTACTGGCGATGAGCAGTTCTTC. Translated: CASSVQGTGDEQFF.

In this sample, this clonotype turned up a few times. The chain uses TRBV4-1 and TRBJ2-5, with TRBD1 matching over 8 bases. Germline values: CDR1 MGHRA, CDR2 YSYEKL. The CDR3 loop spans 15 amino acids. Trimming cost V 4 bases and J 5 bases; bases outside gene matches: 9. CDR3 region: CASSLGSRTGETQYF. Here the CDR3 DNA reads TGCGCCAGCAGCCTCGGGAGCAGGACAGGGGAGACCCAGTACTTC.

V is TRBV19 and J is TRBJ1-3, with D perhaps TRBD1 (5 bases). The CDR3 length is 17 residues. V was clipped by 0 bases and J by 1 base, with 13 bases between them. CDR1 is LNHDA, CDR2 SQIVND, per germline (reference sequence). This CDR3 is CASSIDPEGSSGNTIYF. The CDR3 region has the DNA TGTGCCAGTAGTATAGACCCGGAGGGGTCTTCTGGAAACACCATATATTTT.